This T cell receptor (beta chain) derives from a study of T cell repertoires in cytomegalovirus infection. Study in general: HLA-C-restricted CMV epitopes, recently identified, and well-studied HLA-B-restricted ones were used by the study. Public TCR beta signature analysis indicated the presence of both CMV infection and matching HLA type. Broader study findings: CMV carriers having the relevant HLA were flagged by cumulative public TCR beta family frequency. What dominated the ex vivo response were HLA-C-restricted CMV-specific TCR beta clonotypes.

The CDR3 is 16 residues long. With 5 bases clipped from V and 1 base from J, the junction kept 7 bases outside the gene matches. Germline V gene sequence: CDR1 SGHTA, CDR2 FQGNSA. In this sample, this clonotype turned up a few times. Its antigen is unidentified. Each CDR3 protein is one row after TCRdb ran MiXCR on the reads. The sample comprises about 110,000 distinct CDR3 sequences, around 30% of which are singletons, and roughly two fifths rests with the top ten. The chain employs TRBV7-2 and TRBJ1-1; 10 nucleotides match TRBD1. This sample comprised CD8+ T cells from cultured PBMCs, obtained from culture after CMV antigen stimulation. The sequence came from a human donor in good health (CMV status not recorded). Some clones in this sample may be carry-over from other donors' samples. The CDR3 DNA sequence: TGTGCCAGCAGCCCGGACCGGACAGGGGGGAACACTGAAGCTTTCTTT. Translating gives CASSPDRTGGNTEAFF.